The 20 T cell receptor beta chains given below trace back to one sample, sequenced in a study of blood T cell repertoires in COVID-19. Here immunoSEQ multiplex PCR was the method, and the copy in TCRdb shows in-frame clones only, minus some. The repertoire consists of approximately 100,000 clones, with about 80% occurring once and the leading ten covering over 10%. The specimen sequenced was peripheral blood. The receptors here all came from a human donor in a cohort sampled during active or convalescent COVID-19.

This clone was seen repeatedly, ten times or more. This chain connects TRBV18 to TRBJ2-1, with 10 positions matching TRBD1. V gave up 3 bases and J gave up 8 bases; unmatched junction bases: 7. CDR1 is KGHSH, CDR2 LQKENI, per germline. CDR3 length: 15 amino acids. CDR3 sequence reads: CASSPRDRGWDEQFF. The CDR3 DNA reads TGTGCCAGCTCACCCCGGGACAGGGGTTGGGATGAGCAGTTCTTC.

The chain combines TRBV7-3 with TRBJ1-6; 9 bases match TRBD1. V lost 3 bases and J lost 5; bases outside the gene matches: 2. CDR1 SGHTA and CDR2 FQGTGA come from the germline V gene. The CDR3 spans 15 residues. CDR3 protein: CASSLGQGDNSPLHF. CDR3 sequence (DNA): TGTGCCAGCAGCTTGGGACAGGGCGATAATTCACCCCTCCACTTT. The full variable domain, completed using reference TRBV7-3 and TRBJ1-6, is GAGVSQTPSNKVTEKGKYVELRCDPISGHTALYWYRQSLGQGPEFLIYFQGTGAADDSGLPNDRFFAVRPEGSVSTLKIQRTERGDSAVYLCASSLGQGDNSPLHFGNGTRLTVT.

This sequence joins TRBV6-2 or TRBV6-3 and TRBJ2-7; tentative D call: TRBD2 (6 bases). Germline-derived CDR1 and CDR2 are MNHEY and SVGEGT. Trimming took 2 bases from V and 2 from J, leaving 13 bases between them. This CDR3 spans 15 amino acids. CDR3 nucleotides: TGTGCCAGCAGTTACGTTGGCGGGGAGCCCTACGAGCAGTACTTC. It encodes CASSYVGGEPYEQYF.

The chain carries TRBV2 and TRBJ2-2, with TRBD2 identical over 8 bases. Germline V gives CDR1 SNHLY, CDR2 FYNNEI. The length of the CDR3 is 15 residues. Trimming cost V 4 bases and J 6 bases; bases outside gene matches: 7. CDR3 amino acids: CASSARAGGAGELFF. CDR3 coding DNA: TGTGCCAGCAGTGCCCGGGCCGGGGGGGCCGGGGAGCTGTTTTTT.

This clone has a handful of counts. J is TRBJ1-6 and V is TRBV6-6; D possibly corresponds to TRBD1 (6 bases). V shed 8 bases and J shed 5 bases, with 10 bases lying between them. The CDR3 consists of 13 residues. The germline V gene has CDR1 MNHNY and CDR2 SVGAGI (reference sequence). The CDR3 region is CASYRDNNSPLHF. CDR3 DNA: TGTGCCAGCTATAGGGACAATAATTCACCCCTCCACTTT.

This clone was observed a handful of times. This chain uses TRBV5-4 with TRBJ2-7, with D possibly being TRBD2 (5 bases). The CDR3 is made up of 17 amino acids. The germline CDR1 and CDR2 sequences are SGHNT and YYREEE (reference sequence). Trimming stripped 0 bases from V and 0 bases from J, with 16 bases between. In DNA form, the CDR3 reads TGTGCCAGCAGCTTGGCTGATTTTCGCGGACTCTCCTACGAGCAGTACTTC. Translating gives CASSLADFRGLSYEQYF.

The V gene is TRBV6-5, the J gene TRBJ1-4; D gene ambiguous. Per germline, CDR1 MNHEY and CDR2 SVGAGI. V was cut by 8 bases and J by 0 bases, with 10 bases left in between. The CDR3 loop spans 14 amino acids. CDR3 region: CASGPGATNEKLFF. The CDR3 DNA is TGTGCCAGCGGACCGGGAGCAACTAATGAAAAACTGTTTTTT.

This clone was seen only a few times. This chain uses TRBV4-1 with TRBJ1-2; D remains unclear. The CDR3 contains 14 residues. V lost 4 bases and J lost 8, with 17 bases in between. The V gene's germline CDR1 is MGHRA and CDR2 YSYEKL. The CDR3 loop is CASSPPLGGGGYTF. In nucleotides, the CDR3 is TGCGCCAGCAGCCCACCTCTGGGCGGCGGGGGCTACACCTTC.

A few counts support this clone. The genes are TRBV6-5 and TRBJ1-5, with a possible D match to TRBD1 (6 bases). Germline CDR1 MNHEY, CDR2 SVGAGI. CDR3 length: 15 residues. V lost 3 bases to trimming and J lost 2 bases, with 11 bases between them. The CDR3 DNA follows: TGTGCCAGCAGTTATTTCAGGGGTGGCAATCAGCCCCAGCATTTT. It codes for CASSYFRGGNQPQHF.

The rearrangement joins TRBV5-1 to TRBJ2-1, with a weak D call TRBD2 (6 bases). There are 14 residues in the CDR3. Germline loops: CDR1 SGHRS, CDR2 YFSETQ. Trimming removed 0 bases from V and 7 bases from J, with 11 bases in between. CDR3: CASSLGMEGNEQFF. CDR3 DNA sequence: TGCGCCAGCAGCTTGGGGATGGAGGGAAATGAGCAGTTCTTC.

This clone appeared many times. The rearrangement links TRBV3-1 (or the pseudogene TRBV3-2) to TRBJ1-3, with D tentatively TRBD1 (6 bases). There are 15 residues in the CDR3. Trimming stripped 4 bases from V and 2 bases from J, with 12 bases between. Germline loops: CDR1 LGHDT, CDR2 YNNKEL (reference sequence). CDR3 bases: TGTGCCAGCAGCCGGGGGCCGGAGGCTGGAAACACCATATATTTT. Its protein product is CASSRGPEAGNTIYF.

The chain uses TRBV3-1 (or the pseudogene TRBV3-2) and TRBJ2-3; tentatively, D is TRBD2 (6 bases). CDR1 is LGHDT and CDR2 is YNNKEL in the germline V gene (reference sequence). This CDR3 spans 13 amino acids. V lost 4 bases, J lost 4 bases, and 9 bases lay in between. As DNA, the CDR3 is TGTGCCAGCAGCCTGCGGGGACCAGATACGCAGTATTTT. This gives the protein CASSLRGPDTQYF.

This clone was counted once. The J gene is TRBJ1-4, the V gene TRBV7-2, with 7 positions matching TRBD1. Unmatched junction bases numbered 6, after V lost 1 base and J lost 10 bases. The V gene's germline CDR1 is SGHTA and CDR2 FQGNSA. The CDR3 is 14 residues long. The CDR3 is CASSLDSSGGKLFF. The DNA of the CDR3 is TGTGCCAGCAGCTTAGACAGTTCAGGGGGAAAACTGTTTTTT.

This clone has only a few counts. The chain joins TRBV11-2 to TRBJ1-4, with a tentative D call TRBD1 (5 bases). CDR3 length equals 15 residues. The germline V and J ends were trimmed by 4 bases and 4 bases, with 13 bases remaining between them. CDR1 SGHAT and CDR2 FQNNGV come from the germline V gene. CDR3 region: CASSSNAGFNEKLFF. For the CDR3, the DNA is TGTGCCAGCAGCTCTAATGCAGGGTTTAATGAAAAACTGTTTTTT.

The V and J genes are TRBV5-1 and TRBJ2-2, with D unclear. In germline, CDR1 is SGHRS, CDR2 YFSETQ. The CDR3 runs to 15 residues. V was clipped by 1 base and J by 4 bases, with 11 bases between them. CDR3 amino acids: CASSLSKSPTGELFF. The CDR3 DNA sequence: TGCGCCAGCAGCTTGAGCAAGAGCCCCACCGGGGAGCTGTTTTTT.

The CDR3 DNA sequence: TGTGCCACCAGTGATTTGCGGGGCACAGATACGCAGTATTTT. Its translation is CATSDLRGTDTQYF. This chain uses TRBV24-1 with TRBJ2-3; D not resolved. V gave up 0 bases and J gave up 1 base, with 4 bases separating them. Germline loops: CDR1 KGHDR, CDR2 SFDVKD. This CDR3 contains 14 residues.

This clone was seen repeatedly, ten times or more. The CDR3 loop reads CASSGPPSGYEQYF. The DNA for the CDR3 is TGTGCCAGCAGTGGGCCCCCTAGCGGGTACGAGCAGTACTTC. The gene calls are TRBV2 and TRBJ2-7; TRBD2 aligns across 8 bases. V lost 4 bases and J lost 4; bases outside the gene matches: 6. The germline CDR1 and CDR2 sequences are SNHLY and FYNNEI. This CDR3 comprises 14 residues.

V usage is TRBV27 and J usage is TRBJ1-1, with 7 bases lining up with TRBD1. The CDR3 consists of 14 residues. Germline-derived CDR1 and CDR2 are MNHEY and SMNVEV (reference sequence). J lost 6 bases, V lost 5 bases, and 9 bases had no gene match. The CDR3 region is CASSPRGQYPEAFF. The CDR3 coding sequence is TGTGCCAGCAGTCCAAGGGGGCAGTACCCTGAAGCTTTCTTT.

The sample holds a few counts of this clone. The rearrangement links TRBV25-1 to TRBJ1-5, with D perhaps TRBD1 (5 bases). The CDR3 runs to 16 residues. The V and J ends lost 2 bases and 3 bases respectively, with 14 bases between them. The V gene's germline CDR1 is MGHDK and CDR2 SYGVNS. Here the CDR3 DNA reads TGTGCCAGCAGTGAAAAAGCAGGGTGGGTCAATCAGCCCCAGCATTTT. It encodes CASSEKAGWVNQPQHF.

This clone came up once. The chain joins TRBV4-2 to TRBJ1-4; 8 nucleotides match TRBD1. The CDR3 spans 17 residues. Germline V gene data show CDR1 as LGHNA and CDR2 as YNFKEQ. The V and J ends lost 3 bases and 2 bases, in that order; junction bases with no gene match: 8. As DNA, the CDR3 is TGTGCCAGCAGCCAGGAACCGAGACAGGGGACTAATGAAAAACTGTTTTTT. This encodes CASSQEPRQGTNEKLFF.